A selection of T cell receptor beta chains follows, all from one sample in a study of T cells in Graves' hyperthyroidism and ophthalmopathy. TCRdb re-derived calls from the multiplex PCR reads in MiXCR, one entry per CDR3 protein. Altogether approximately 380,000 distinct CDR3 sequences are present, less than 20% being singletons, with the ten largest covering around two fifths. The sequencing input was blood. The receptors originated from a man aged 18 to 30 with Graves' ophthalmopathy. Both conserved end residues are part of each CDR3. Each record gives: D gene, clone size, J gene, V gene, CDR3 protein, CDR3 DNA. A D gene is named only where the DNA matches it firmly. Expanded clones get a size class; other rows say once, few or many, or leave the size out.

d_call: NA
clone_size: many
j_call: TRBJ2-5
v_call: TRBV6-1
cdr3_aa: CASTVEGTQYF
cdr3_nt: TGTGCCAGCACGGTGGAGGGGACCCAGTACTTC

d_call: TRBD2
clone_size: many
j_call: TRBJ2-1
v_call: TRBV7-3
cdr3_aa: CASSSGGAYNEQFF
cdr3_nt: TGTGCCAGCAGCAGCGGGGGGGCATACAATGAGCAGTTCTTC

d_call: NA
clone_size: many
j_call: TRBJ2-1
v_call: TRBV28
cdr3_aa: CASSPTPGLYNEQFF
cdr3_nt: TGTGCCAGCAGTCCCACTCCGGGGCTCTACAATGAGCAGTTCTTC

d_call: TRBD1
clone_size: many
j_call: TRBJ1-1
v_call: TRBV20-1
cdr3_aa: CSARDIRGLKGREGAFF
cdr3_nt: TGCAGTGCTAGAGATATCAGGGGGTTGAAAGGCCGGGAGGGAGCTTTCTTT

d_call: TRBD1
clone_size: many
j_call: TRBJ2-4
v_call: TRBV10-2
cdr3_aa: CASGTGGLKNIQYF
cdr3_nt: TGCGCCAGCGGGACAGGGGGCTTGAAAAACATTCAGTACTTC

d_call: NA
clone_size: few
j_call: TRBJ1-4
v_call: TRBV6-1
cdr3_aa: CASSWQGQENEKLFF
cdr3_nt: TGTGCCAGCAGTTGGCAGGGGCAGGAGAATGAAAAACTGTTTTTT

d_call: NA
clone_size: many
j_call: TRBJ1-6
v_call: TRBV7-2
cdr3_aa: CASRLAGYNSPLHF
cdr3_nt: TGTGCCAGCAGGTTAGCAGGCTATAATTCACCCCTCCACTTT

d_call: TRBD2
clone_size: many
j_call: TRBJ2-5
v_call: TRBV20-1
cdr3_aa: CSATLAGGQETQYF
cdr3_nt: TGCAGTGCTACCCTAGCGGGGGGTCAGGAGACCCAGTACTTC

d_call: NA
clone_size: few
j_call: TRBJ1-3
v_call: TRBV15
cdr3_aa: CATSREQGLSNTIYF
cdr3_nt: TGTGCCACCAGCAGAGAACAGGGATTGTCGAACACCATATATTTT

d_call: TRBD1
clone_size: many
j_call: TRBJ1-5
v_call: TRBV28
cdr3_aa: CASSSGQGINQPQHF
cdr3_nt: TGTGCCAGCAGTTCCGGACAGGGGATCAATCAGCCCCAGCATTTT

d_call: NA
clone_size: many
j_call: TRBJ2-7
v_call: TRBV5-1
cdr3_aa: CASGPDGAYEQYF
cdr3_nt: TGCGCCAGCGGGCCGGACGGCGCCTACGAGCAGTACTTC

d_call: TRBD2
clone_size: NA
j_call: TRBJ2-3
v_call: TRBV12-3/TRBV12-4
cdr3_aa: CASIRSGGPGDTQYF
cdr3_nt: TGTGCCAGCATTCGTAGCGGGGGGCCGGGGGATACGCAGTATTTT

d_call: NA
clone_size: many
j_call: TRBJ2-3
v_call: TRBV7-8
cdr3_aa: CASSLGPSASSTDTQYF
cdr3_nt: TGTGCCAGCAGCTTGGGGCCTAGCGCCTCTAGCACAGATACGCAGTATTTT

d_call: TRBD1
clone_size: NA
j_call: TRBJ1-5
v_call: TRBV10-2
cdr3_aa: CASGWQGDSNQPQHF
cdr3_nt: TGCGCCAGCGGGTGGCAGGGGGATAGCAATCAGCCCCAGCATTTT

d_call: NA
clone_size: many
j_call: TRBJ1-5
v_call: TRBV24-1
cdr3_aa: CAPAESVGVGNQPQHF
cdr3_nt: TGTGCCCCCGCGGAGAGCGTCGGGGTAGGCAATCAGCCCCAGCATTTT

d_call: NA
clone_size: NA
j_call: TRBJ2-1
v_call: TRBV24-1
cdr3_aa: CATSDSGRDEQFF
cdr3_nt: TGTGCCACCAGTGACTCGGGACGGGACGAGCAGTTCTTC

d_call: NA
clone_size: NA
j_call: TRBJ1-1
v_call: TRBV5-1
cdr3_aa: CASSWSRGGYTEAFF
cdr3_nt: TGCGCCAGCAGCTGGAGCAGGGGAGGATACACTGAAGCTTTCTTT

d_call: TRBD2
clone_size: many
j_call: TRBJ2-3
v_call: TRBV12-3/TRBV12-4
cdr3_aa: CASSLSAGADTQYF
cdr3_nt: TGTGCCAGCAGTTTGAGTGCGGGAGCAGATACGCAGTATTTT

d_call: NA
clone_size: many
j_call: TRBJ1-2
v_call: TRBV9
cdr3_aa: CASSVDRVNYGYTF
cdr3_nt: TGTGCCAGCAGCGTAGACCGCGTTAACTATGGCTACACCTTC

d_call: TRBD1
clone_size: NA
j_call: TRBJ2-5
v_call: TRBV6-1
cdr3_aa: CASSGGGDRGMETQYF
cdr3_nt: TGTGCCAGCAGTGGGGGGGGGGACAGGGGGATGGAGACCCAGTACTTC

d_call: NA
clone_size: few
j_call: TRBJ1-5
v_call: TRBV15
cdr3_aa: CATSRSVGAQPQHF
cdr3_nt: TGTGCCACCAGCAGAAGCGTAGGGGCTCAGCCCCAGCATTTT

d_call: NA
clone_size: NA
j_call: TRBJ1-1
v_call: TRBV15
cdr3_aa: CATSRAGVRGEAFF
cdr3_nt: TGTGCCACCAGCAGGGCCGGGGTGAGGGGTGAAGCTTTCTTT

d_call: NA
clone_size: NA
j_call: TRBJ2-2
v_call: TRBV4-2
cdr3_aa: CASSPTSATNTGELFF
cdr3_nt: TGTGCCAGCAGCCCCACCTCAGCTACAAACACCGGGGAGCTGTTTTTT

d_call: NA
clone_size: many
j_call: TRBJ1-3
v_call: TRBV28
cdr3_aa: CASVERRSGNTIYF
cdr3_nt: TGTGCCAGCGTCGAACGGCGCTCTGGAAACACCATATATTTT

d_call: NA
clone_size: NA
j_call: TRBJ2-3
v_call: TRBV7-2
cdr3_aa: CASSSQTSLDTQCF
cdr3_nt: TGTGCCAGCAGCTCCCAGACTAGTTTGGATACGCAGTGTTTT

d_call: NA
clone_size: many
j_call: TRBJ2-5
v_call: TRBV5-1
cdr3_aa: CASSRRAPGETQYF
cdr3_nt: TGCGCCAGCAGCCGCCGGGCGCCTGGAGAGACCCAGTACTTC

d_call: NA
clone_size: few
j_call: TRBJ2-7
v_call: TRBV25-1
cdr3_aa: CASSLPGGFEQYF
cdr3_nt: TGTGCCAGCAGCCTGCCAGGGGGGTTTGAGCAGTACTTC

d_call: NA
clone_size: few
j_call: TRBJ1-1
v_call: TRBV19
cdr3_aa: CASDDRNTEAFF
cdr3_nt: TGTGCCAGTGACGACAGGAACACTGAAGCTTTCTTT

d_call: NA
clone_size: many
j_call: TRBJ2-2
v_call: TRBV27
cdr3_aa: CASRRLAGELFF
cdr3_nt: TGTGCCAGCAGGAGACTAGCCGGGGAGCTGTTTTTT

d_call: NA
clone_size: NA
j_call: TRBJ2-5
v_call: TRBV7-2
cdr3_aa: CASSLVSGAIQETQYF
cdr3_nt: TGTGCCAGCAGCTTAGTGTCGGGAGCGATCCAAGAGACCCAGTACTTC

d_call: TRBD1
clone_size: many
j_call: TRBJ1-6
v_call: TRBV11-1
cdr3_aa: CASSAMGQGQGPPLHF
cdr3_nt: TGTGCCAGCAGCGCGATGGGACAGGGACAAGGACCACCCCTCCACTTT

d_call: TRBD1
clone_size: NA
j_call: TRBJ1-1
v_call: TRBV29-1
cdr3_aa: CSVAGTGTRGENTEAFF
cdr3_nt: TGCAGCGTTGCCGGGACAGGGACTCGAGGGGAGAACACTGAAGCTTTCTTT

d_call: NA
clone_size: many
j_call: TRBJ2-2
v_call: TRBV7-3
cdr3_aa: CASTLLNTGELFF
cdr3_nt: TGTGCCAGCACCCTATTGAACACCGGGGAGCTGTTTTTT

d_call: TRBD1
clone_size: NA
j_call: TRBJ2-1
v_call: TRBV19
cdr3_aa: CASRRDRDHEQFF
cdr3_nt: TGTGCCAGTAGACGGGACAGGGATCATGAGCAGTTCTTC

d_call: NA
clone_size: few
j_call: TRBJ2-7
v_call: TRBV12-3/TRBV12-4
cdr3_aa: CASGQGSNEQYF
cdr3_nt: TGTGCCAGCGGGCAAGGTTCTAACGAGCAGTACTTC

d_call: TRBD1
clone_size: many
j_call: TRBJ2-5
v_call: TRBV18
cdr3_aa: CASSSTGGQETQYF
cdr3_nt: TGTGCCAGCTCGTCGACAGGGGGTCAAGAGACCCAGTACTTC

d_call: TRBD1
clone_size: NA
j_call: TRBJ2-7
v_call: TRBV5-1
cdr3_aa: CASSLQGGRDYEQYF
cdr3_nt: TGCGCCAGCAGCTTACAGGGGGGACGGGACTACGAGCAGTACTTC